These 24 T cell receptor beta chains came from one sample sequenced in a study of cytomegalovirus exposure and HLA in healthy donors. The PCR made use of 60 Vbeta and 13 Jbeta primers. Libraries were prepared by immunoSEQ multiplex PCR; TCRdb keeps only in-frame clonotypes and omits some of them. The table for this sample gives just over 150,000 clones. Sequenced sample: PBMCs. These TCRs come from a man aged 30-40 years in good health and CMV-seronegative.

This chain connects TRBV12-5 to TRBJ2-1, with 11 nucleotides matching TRBD1. Trimming took 2 bases from V and 4 from J; bases not matched to a gene: 7. Germline values: CDR1 LGHNT, CDR2 FRNRAP. CDR3 length: 17 amino acids. DNA of the CDR3: TGTGCTAGTGGTTTGCCTACGGGGACAGGGGGTTACAATGAGCAGTTCTTC. Its translation is CASGLPTGTGGYNEQFF.

Worth noting for this clone: Other DNA variants within this sample encode the same CDR3. The chain links TRBV6-1 to TRBJ1-2, with 7 bases aligning to TRBD1. After removal of 7 bases from V and 1 base from J, the junction contained 6 bases not matched to a gene. The CDR3 loop spans 14 amino acids. Per the germline V gene, CDR1 is MNHNS and CDR2 is SASEGT. The CDR3 DNA follows: TGTGCCAGCACCCCTCGACAGGGTAACTATGGCTACACCTTC. Protein sequence: CASTPRQGNYGYTF.

The V gene is TRBV18, the J gene TRBJ1-1, with a possible D match to TRBD1 (6 bases). The CDR3 is 16 residues long. The germline V gene has CDR1 KGHSH and CDR2 LQKENI. V lost 3 bases, J lost 0 bases, and 14 bases lay in between. CDR3 amino acids: CASSPGQLTMNTEAFF. CDR3 nucleotide sequence: TGTGCCAGCTCACCCGGACAGCTTACTATGAACACTGAAGCTTTCTTT.

The chain combines TRBV4-1 with TRBJ1-5; D uncertain. The CDR3 contains 12 residues. The V gene's germline CDR1 is MGHRA and CDR2 YSYEKL. V dropped 2 bases and J dropped 6 bases, with 5 bases sitting between them. The CDR3 spells CASSQPGQPQHF. The CDR3 DNA follows: TGCGCCAGCAGCCAACCGGGTCAGCCCCAGCATTTT.

The J gene is TRBJ1-6, the V gene TRBV9; D perhaps matches TRBD1 (6 bases). The CDR3 consists of 14 residues. CDR1 and CDR2 from the germline V gene are SGDLS and YYNGEE. V was trimmed by 10 bases and J by 5 bases, leaving 16 bases between them. CDR3 amino acids: CASRVGQNNSPLHF. In DNA, the CDR3 is TGTGCCTCCAGGGTTGGACAGAATAATTCACCCCTCCACTTT.

The chain joins TRBV2 to TRBJ2-5, with a possible D match to TRBD1 (6 bases). The J call is in doubt because the DNA end fits TRBJ2-7 better. This CDR3 has 15 amino acids. The germline V gene encodes CDR1 SNHLY and CDR2 FYNNEI. The CDR3 DNA reads TGTGCCAGCAGCAATGGGGGCTCGAGAGCCTACGAGCAGTACTTC. Translated, it gives CASSNGGSRAYEQYF.

The rearrangement joins TRBV7-9 to TRBJ1-6; 8 positions match TRBD1. The ends lost 4 bases at V and 7 bases at J; junction bases unmatched: 9. The CDR3 runs to 16 residues. Germline loops: CDR1 SEHNR, CDR2 FQNEAQ (reference sequence). The chain's CDR3 is CASSSTLDRANSPLHF. The CDR3 coding sequence is TGTGCCAGCAGCTCGACACTGGACAGGGCGAATTCACCCCTCCACTTT.

The CDR3: CASSVSSGRANEQFF. The CDR3 nucleotides read TGTGCCAGCAGCGTATCTAGCGGGAGGGCCAATGAGCAGTTCTTC. This chain joins TRBV9 and TRBJ2-1, with 12 nucleotides matching TRBD2. The CDR3 is 15 residues long. Trimming cost V 1 base and J 6 bases; bases outside gene matches: 2. Per the germline V gene, CDR1 is SGDLS and CDR2 is YYNGEE.

The rearrangement uses TRBV6-5 and TRBJ2-1; TRBD2 agrees at 14 bases. Germline CDR1 and CDR2: MNHEY and SVGAGI. J lost 3 bases, V lost 6 bases, and 1 base had no gene match. The CDR3 loop spans 15 amino acids. The CDR3 region is CASSGTSGGYNEQFF. The CDR3 bases are TGTGCCAGCAGCGGGACTAGCGGGGGCTACAATGAGCAGTTCTTC.

This rearrangement joins TRBV11-3 to TRBJ2-3; perhaps TRBD2 as D (5 bases). Per germline, CDR1 SGHNT and CDR2 YENEEA. The ends were cut back, 6 bases at V and 0 bases at J, with 16 bases in the middle. This CDR3 comprises 16 residues. Written as DNA, the CDR3 is TGTGCCAGCAGAACAACCCTAGCTGCGAGCACAGATACGCAGTATTTT. The encoded protein is CASRTTLAASTDTQYF.

V and J are TRBV7-8 and TRBJ2-3; D may be TRBD1 (6 bases). V lost 4 bases, J lost 0 bases, and 14 bases lay in between. Germline V gives CDR1 SGHVS, CDR2 FQNEAQ. The CDR3 totals 16 residues. The DNA of the CDR3 is TGTGCCAGCAGCTCAGGGGCGAGTTTAAGCACAGATACGCAGTATTTT. The encoded protein is CASSSGASLSTDTQYF.

The rearrangement joins TRBV18 to TRBJ2-5; 7 bases map to TRBD1. Germline V gene data show CDR1 as KGHSH and CDR2 as LQKENI. The CDR3 has 15 residues. The trim removed 6 bases at V and 5 bases at J, leaving 12 bases unmatched. The CDR3 loop reads CASSWAQGRTETQYF. CDR3 DNA sequence: TGTGCCAGCTCCTGGGCACAGGGGCGGACGGAGACCCAGTACTTC.

This chain joins TRBV6-5 and TRBJ2-7; 8 bases fit TRBD2. The CDR3 is 16 amino acids. Germline V lookup: CDR1 MNHEY, CDR2 SVGAGI. With V trimmed by 4 bases and J by 1 base, 9 bases remained unmatched. The CDR3 coding sequence is TGTGCCAGCAGTTCCAGGCTCGCGGGGGGATCCTACGAGCAGTACTTC. Protein sequence: CASSSRLAGGSYEQYF.

The chain has TRBV5-6 and TRBJ2-3, with D perhaps TRBD1 (6 bases). The V gene lost 2 bases and the J gene lost 1 base, with 8 bases spanning the gap. CDR1 is SGHDT and CDR2 is YYEEEE in the germline V gene. The CDR3 is made up of 14 amino acids. CDR3 protein: CASSFRTGTDTQYF. CDR3 in DNA: TGTGCCAGCAGCTTCAGGACAGGCACAGATACGCAGTATTTT.

The chain recombines TRBV27 with TRBJ1-4; D perhaps matches TRBD1 (5 bases). CDR3 length: 13 amino acids. Germline loops: CDR1 MNHEY, CDR2 SMNVEV (reference sequence). V was cut by 6 bases and J by 6 bases, with 11 bases left in between. The CDR3 is CASSGGLYEKLFF. The CDR3 nucleotides read TGTGCCAGCAGCGGGGGATTATATGAAAAACTGTTTTTT.

This chain connects TRBV11-2 to TRBJ1-2, with TRBD1 matching 8 bases. This CDR3 is built from 16 residues. Per germline, CDR1 SGHAT and CDR2 FQNNGV. V lost 5 bases, J lost 7 bases, and 15 bases stayed unmatched. This CDR3 reads CASSHLKQGARGGYTF. Here the CDR3 DNA reads TGTGCCAGCAGCCACTTGAAGCAGGGGGCGCGGGGTGGCTACACCTTC.

As concerns this clone: The sample carries other DNA sequences with the same CDR3. The chain couples TRBV28 to TRBJ2-1; tentative D call: TRBD2 (5 bases). Per germline, CDR1 MDHEN and CDR2 SYDVKM. V gave up 1 base and J gave up 10 bases, with 11 bases separating them. The CDR3 is 13 residues long. The CDR3 DNA reads TGTGCCAGCAGTTTATTCCTGGGCGGGGAGCAGTTCTTC. This codes for CASSLFLGGEQFF.

The rearrangement links TRBV19 to TRBJ1-1; no clear D gene. The V gene lost 7 bases and the J gene lost 7 bases, with 16 bases spanning the gap. CDR3 length: 13 amino acids. Germline CDR1 LNHDA, CDR2 SQIVND (reference sequence). CDR3 protein: CASIPGEYGEAFF. CDR3 in DNA: TGTGCCAGTATCCCCGGGGAGTATGGTGAAGCTTTCTTT.

The V gene is TRBV29-1, the J gene TRBJ2-3; D is unclear. CDR1 and CDR2 (germline): SQVTM, ANQGSEA. CDR3 length: 15 residues. Trimming pared 8 bases from V and 4 bases from J, leaving 22 bases between. CDR3 amino acids: CSIRSPTLVADTQYF. CDR3 sequence (DNA): TGCAGCATCCGATCTCCTACCCTAGTGGCAGATACGCAGTATTTT.

The chain carries TRBV28 and TRBJ1-1; TRBD1 is a possible D gene (5 bases). This CDR3 comprises 14 residues. V was clipped by 8 bases and J by 0 bases, with 13 bases between them. Looked up from germline, CDR1 is MDHEN and CDR2 is SYDVKM. The CDR3 sequence: CASQRQRMNTEAFF. The CDR3 DNA reads as TGTGCCAGCCAGAGACAGAGAATGAACACTGAAGCTTTCTTT.

The V and J genes are TRBV7-6 and TRBJ2-7, with 13 positions matching TRBD2. V shed 5 bases and J 5 bases; nucleotides not matched to a gene: 12. The CDR3 covers 17 residues. Germline-derived CDR1 and CDR2 are SGHVS and FNYEAQ. CDR3 nucleotide sequence: TGTGCCAGCAGCCCTGGACTAGCGGGAGAAATAGGCGACGAGCAGTACTTC. Translating gives CASSPGLAGEIGDEQYF.

V usage is TRBV11-2 and J usage is TRBJ2-7; maybe TRBD2 (6 bases). The V gene's germline CDR1 is SGHAT and CDR2 FQNNGV. The CDR3 is 14 amino acids. Trimming left V 6 bases short and J 5 bases short, with 17 bases between. CDR3 DNA: TGTGCCAGCAGTCGAACCGGGACTGAGGACGAGCAGTACTTC. It is translated as CASSRTGTEDEQYF.

The chain combines TRBV2 with TRBJ1-5; unclear D gene. Germline V gene sequence: CDR1 SNHLY, CDR2 FYNNEI. V lost 0 bases and J 7 bases, leaving 19 bases between the germline ends. This CDR3 has 17 amino acids. CDR3 sequence: CASSEALRELAGQPQHF. For the CDR3, the DNA is TGTGCCAGCAGTGAAGCGCTAAGGGAACTTGCGGGCCAGCCCCAGCATTTT.

This chain's CDR3 is CAEGGASTDTEAFF. Here the CDR3 DNA reads TGTGCCGAGGGAGGGGCATCGACGGACACTGAAGCTTTCTTT. This chain joins TRBV7-2 and TRBJ1-1; a possible D gene is TRBD1 (5 bases). CDR3 length equals 14 residues. CDR1 SGHTA and CDR2 FQGNSA come from the germline V gene. Trimming took 11 bases from V and 3 from J, leaving 19 bases between them.